This TCR beta chain was identified during a study of blood T cell repertoires in COVID-19. Ages ranged from about 18 to 89 years, with residence in approximately 23 US areas. Either two negative PCRs, clearance, or symptom resolution qualified Cohort 3 donors as recovered. Per the original methods: Nucleated cell number was recorded as an estimate derived from reference gene primer amplification. The assay was immunoSEQ multiplex PCR, and TCRdb's table has in-frame clones only and misses some. That table gives V, J and clone size, and the DNA gave D and trimming. The sample lists 200,000 to 300,000 clones, more than 85% occurring once. Trimming pared 2 bases from V and 4 bases from J, leaving 14 bases between. This CDR3 region has 15 residues. Germline V CDR1 and CDR2: SNHLY, FYNNEI.

The sequence was obtained from a woman in her 30s who had recovered from COVID-19. V and J are TRBV2 and TRBJ1-1; no reliable D call. The specimen was PBMCs or T cells enriched from blood (not recorded which). CDR3 residues: CASSELGREVTEAFF. DNA of the CDR3: TGTGCCAGCAGTGAACTAGGGAGGGAGGTCACTGAAGCTTTCTTT.